This is a list of T cell receptor beta chains from one sample in a study of identical twins. TCRdb re-called the 5' RACE reads with MiXCR, one entry per CDR3 protein. The table shows around 1.7 million distinct CDR3 sequences, with around a third occurring only once. The sample consisted of cord blood. All receptors derive from a newborn girl in good health. Both conserved end residues are part of each CDR3. D genes are given only for firm matches. Size is stated for part of the rows, as once, few or many counts, or as a class when the clone is expanded.

abundance: NA
j_gene: TRBJ1-6
v_gene: TRBV6-5
d_gene: NA
CDR3nt: TGTGCCAGCACCCAGACAGGACCCTCCTATAATTCACCCCTCCACTTT
CDR3aa: CASTQTGPSYNSPLHF

abundance: NA
j_gene: TRBJ2-7
v_gene: TRBV10-3
d_gene: NA
CDR3nt: TGTGCCATCAGTGATGTAGCGAAAAGGGTCTACGAGCAGTACTTC
CDR3aa: CAISDVAKRVYEQYF

abundance: NA
j_gene: TRBJ1-5
v_gene: TRBV20-1
d_gene: TRBD1
CDR3nt: TGCAGTGCTAGAGACAGGGGGTCGAGCAATCAGCCCCAGCATTTT
CDR3aa: CSARDRGSSNQPQHF

abundance: many
j_gene: TRBJ1-5
v_gene: TRBV5-1
d_gene: NA
CDR3nt: TGCGCCAGCAGCCGCGGGGGCGGCAATCAGCCCCAGCATTTT
CDR3aa: CASSRGGGNQPQHF

abundance: few
j_gene: TRBJ1-1
v_gene: TRBV12-3/TRBV12-4
d_gene: NA
CDR3nt: TGTGCCAGCAGCCCTATGGGGGCGAACACTGAAGCTTTCTTT
CDR3aa: CASSPMGANTEAFF

abundance: few
j_gene: TRBJ2-2
v_gene: TRBV7-9
d_gene: TRBD2
CDR3nt: TGTGCCAGCAGCTTAAGCGGGGGGGTCACCGGGGAGCTGTTTTTT
CDR3aa: CASSLSGGVTGELFF

abundance: few
j_gene: TRBJ1-5
v_gene: TRBV3-1
d_gene: NA
CDR3nt: TGTGCCAGCAGCCAAACGGACACGGCCAATCAGCCCCAGCATTTT
CDR3aa: CASSQTDTANQPQHF

abundance: few
j_gene: TRBJ1-6
v_gene: TRBV27
d_gene: NA
CDR3nt: TGTGCCAGCAGTCAAGTTAGGGTTACCTATAATTCACCCCTCCACTTT
CDR3aa: CASSQVRVTYNSPLHF

abundance: few
j_gene: TRBJ2-2
v_gene: TRBV6-5
d_gene: TRBD2
CDR3nt: TGTGCCAGCAGTTACCCTCCTATCGGGACTATCAACACCGGGGAGCTGTTTTTT
CDR3aa: CASSYPPIGTINTGELFF

abundance: NA
j_gene: TRBJ2-3
v_gene: TRBV6-1
d_gene: TRBD1
CDR3nt: TGTGCCAGCAGGCAAGGGACAGGGGGGTCCCTCACAGATACGCAGTATTTT
CDR3aa: CASRQGTGGSLTDTQYF

abundance: NA
j_gene: TRBJ2-3
v_gene: TRBV5-1
d_gene: NA
CDR3nt: TGCGCCAGCAGCCCTCCTGGGGGCCACACAGATACGCAGTATTTT
CDR3aa: CASSPPGGHTDTQYF

abundance: NA
j_gene: TRBJ2-3
v_gene: TRBV7-9
d_gene: TRBD2
CDR3nt: TGTGCCAGCAGCGCACTAGCGGGAGTGTTCACAGATACGCAGTATTTT
CDR3aa: CASSALAGVFTDTQYF

abundance: few
j_gene: TRBJ2-1
v_gene: TRBV20-1
d_gene: TRBD2
CDR3nt: TGCAGTGCTAGTCCCCTACTAGCGGGGGGGCTGGGAAAGCAGTTCTTC
CDR3aa: CSASPLLAGGLGKQFF

abundance: few
j_gene: TRBJ2-3
v_gene: TRBV4-2
d_gene: TRBD2
CDR3nt: TGTGCCAGCAGCCAAGATCGCAGCGGGAGTAGCACAGATACGCAGTATTTT
CDR3aa: CASSQDRSGSSTDTQYF

abundance: few
j_gene: TRBJ1-3
v_gene: TRBV20-1
d_gene: NA
CDR3nt: TGCAGTGCTAGATTAGGGGGGAACACCATATATTTT
CDR3aa: CSARLGGNTIYF

abundance: many
j_gene: TRBJ2-7
v_gene: TRBV6-6
d_gene: TRBD2
CDR3nt: TGTGCCAGCAGTTATGGGGGGGGCGAGCAGTACTTC
CDR3aa: CASSYGGGEQYF

abundance: NA
j_gene: TRBJ2-5
v_gene: TRBV30
d_gene: TRBD2
CDR3nt: TGTGCCTGGAGTGTACTAGCGGGGGGGGAGACCCAGTACTTC
CDR3aa: CAWSVLAGGETQYF

abundance: NA
j_gene: TRBJ2-3
v_gene: TRBV10-2
d_gene: NA
CDR3nt: TGCGCCAGCAGTGTGAATCCCGGGGCCTATACGCAGTATTTT
CDR3aa: CASSVNPGAYTQYF

abundance: few
j_gene: TRBJ2-7
v_gene: TRBV6-5
d_gene: NA
CDR3nt: TGTGCCAGCAGTTACTCGATGGTGAAGCCCTCCTACGAGCAGTACTTC
CDR3aa: CASSYSMVKPSYEQYF

abundance: NA
j_gene: TRBJ2-1
v_gene: TRBV5-1
d_gene: TRBD1
CDR3nt: TGCGCCAGCAGCAGGACAGGGACGAATGAGCAGTTCTTC
CDR3aa: CASSRTGTNEQFF

abundance: NA
j_gene: TRBJ2-2
v_gene: TRBV12-3/TRBV12-4
d_gene: TRBD1
CDR3nt: TGTGCCAGCAGGGCAGGGGGATTCACCGGGGAGCTGTTTTTT
CDR3aa: CASRAGGFTGELFF

abundance: NA
j_gene: TRBJ1-5
v_gene: TRBV5-1
d_gene: TRBD1
CDR3nt: TGCGCCAGCAGCTTGGCCCCCGGGACAGGGGGCAATCAGCCCCAGCATTTT
CDR3aa: CASSLAPGTGGNQPQHF

abundance: NA
j_gene: TRBJ2-7
v_gene: TRBV4-3
d_gene: TRBD2
CDR3nt: TGCGCCAGCAGCCAAGATCGGAAGGTAGCGGGGGGACCGATCTACGAGCAGTACTTC
CDR3aa: CASSQDRKVAGGPIYEQYF

abundance: few
j_gene: TRBJ2-7
v_gene: TRBV28
d_gene: NA
CDR3nt: TGTGCCAGCAACTTCGGACGGTACGAGCAGTACTTC
CDR3aa: CASNFGRYEQYF

abundance: many
j_gene: TRBJ2-7
v_gene: TRBV5-1
d_gene: NA
CDR3nt: TGTGCCAGCAGTTTAGAGGGTAGCTCCTACGAGCAGTACTTC
CDR3aa: CASSLEGSSYEQYF

abundance: NA
j_gene: TRBJ2-3
v_gene: TRBV6-1
d_gene: NA
CDR3nt: TGTGCCAGCAGCGTCTACCGCACAGATACGCAGTATTTT
CDR3aa: CASSVYRTDTQYF

abundance: NA
j_gene: TRBJ1-4
v_gene: TRBV20-1
d_gene: NA
CDR3nt: TGCAGCCCCGACAGGAGCACGAATGAAAAACTGTTTTTT
CDR3aa: CSPDRSTNEKLFF

abundance: few
j_gene: TRBJ2-3
v_gene: TRBV28
d_gene: NA
CDR3nt: TGTGCCAGCAGTTTGGGACAACCTCTAGCCAGAGATACGCAGTATTTT
CDR3aa: CASSLGQPLARDTQYF

abundance: NA
j_gene: TRBJ2-2
v_gene: TRBV20-1
d_gene: NA
CDR3nt: TGCAGTGCTAGAGATATACAGTACACCGGGGAGCTGTTTTTT
CDR3aa: CSARDIQYTGELFF

abundance: NA
j_gene: TRBJ1-2
v_gene: TRBV20-1
d_gene: NA
CDR3nt: TGCAGTGCTAGAGCGCGGGGGGCGCTTGGCTACACCTTC
CDR3aa: CSARARGALGYTF

abundance: many
j_gene: TRBJ2-7
v_gene: TRBV28
d_gene: TRBD1
CDR3nt: TGTGCCAGCAGGAGGGGACAGTGGAGCTACGAGCAGTACTTC
CDR3aa: CASRRGQWSYEQYF

abundance: few
j_gene: TRBJ2-7
v_gene: TRBV20-1
d_gene: TRBD2
CDR3nt: TGCAGTGCATACCCTAGCGGCATCTACGAGCAGTACTTC
CDR3aa: CSAYPSGIYEQYF

abundance: NA
j_gene: TRBJ2-4
v_gene: TRBV5-1
d_gene: NA
CDR3nt: TGCGCCAGCAGCTCCCGGACTACCCTAGCCAAAAACATTCAGTACTTC
CDR3aa: CASSSRTTLAKNIQYF

abundance: NA
j_gene: TRBJ2-7
v_gene: TRBV25-1
d_gene: NA
CDR3nt: TGTGCCAGCAGTCTAACGGAGGGTACCTACGAGCAGTACTTC
CDR3aa: CASSLTEGTYEQYF

abundance: once
j_gene: TRBJ2-2
v_gene: TRBV2
d_gene: NA
CDR3nt: TGTGCCATCGACGCGGGACCCGGCACCGGGGAGCTGTTTTTT
CDR3aa: CAIDAGPGTGELFF

abundance: few
j_gene: TRBJ2-3
v_gene: TRBV6-2/TRBV6-3
d_gene: TRBD2
CDR3nt: TGTGCCAGCAGTTCCCTCCTTAGCGGGGGGACAGATACGCAGTATTTT
CDR3aa: CASSSLLSGGTDTQYF

abundance: NA
j_gene: TRBJ2-7
v_gene: TRBV11-3
d_gene: NA
CDR3nt: TGTGCCAGCAGCTTCGGGGGAATGGTTGGTGAGCAGTACTTC
CDR3aa: CASSFGGMVGEQYF

abundance: many
j_gene: TRBJ2-7
v_gene: TRBV27
d_gene: NA
CDR3nt: TGTGCCAGCAGTTTCCGTAAGACCCTCTACGAGCAGTACTTC
CDR3aa: CASSFRKTLYEQYF

abundance: NA
j_gene: TRBJ2-2
v_gene: TRBV7-8
d_gene: TRBD1
CDR3nt: TGTGCCAGCCGGGACAGGGTGTCTACCGGGGAGCTGTTTTTT
CDR3aa: CASRDRVSTGELFF

abundance: NA
j_gene: TRBJ2-4
v_gene: TRBV15
d_gene: NA
CDR3nt: TGTGCCACCAGAGAATTTGGCGGGTTAGCCAAAAACATTCAGTACTTC
CDR3aa: CATREFGGLAKNIQYF

abundance: NA
j_gene: TRBJ2-5
v_gene: TRBV6-1
d_gene: NA
CDR3nt: TGTGCCAGCAGGGGCTGGAGGCGAGAGACCCAGTACTTC
CDR3aa: CASRGWRRETQYF

abundance: NA
j_gene: TRBJ1-6
v_gene: TRBV6-2/TRBV6-3
d_gene: TRBD1
CDR3nt: TGTGCCAGCAGGTTTGACGGACAGGGGGCAAATTCGCCCCTCCACTTT
CDR3aa: CASRFDGQGANSPLHF

abundance: NA
j_gene: TRBJ2-7
v_gene: TRBV11-2
d_gene: NA
CDR3nt: TGTGCCAGCGGCTCCCTCCGAGGACTCCGATACGAGCAGTACTTC
CDR3aa: CASGSLRGLRYEQYF

abundance: few
j_gene: TRBJ2-1
v_gene: TRBV2
d_gene: TRBD2
CDR3nt: TGTGCCAGCAGCCAACGACTAGCGGGGCCGCAGGGCAATGAGCAGTTCTTC
CDR3aa: CASSQRLAGPQGNEQFF

abundance: NA
j_gene: TRBJ2-7
v_gene: TRBV13
d_gene: NA
CDR3nt: TGTGCCAGTGGTATCCTAGCGTCCCCCTACGAGCAGTACTTC
CDR3aa: CASGILASPYEQYF

abundance: NA
j_gene: TRBJ2-3
v_gene: TRBV7-2
d_gene: NA
CDR3nt: TGTGCCAGCAGCCCCGTGGCGGGGGCTTGGGATACGCAGTATTTT
CDR3aa: CASSPVAGAWDTQYF

abundance: NA
j_gene: TRBJ1-1
v_gene: TRBV6-1
d_gene: TRBD1
CDR3nt: TGTGCCAGCAGCGGGACAGGATCGAACACTGAAGCTTTCTTT
CDR3aa: CASSGTGSNTEAFF

abundance: many
j_gene: TRBJ2-7
v_gene: TRBV20-1
d_gene: NA
CDR3nt: TGCAGTGCTAAAGACTTCGCCTACGAGCAGTACTTC
CDR3aa: CSAKDFAYEQYF

abundance: many
j_gene: TRBJ2-7
v_gene: TRBV7-9
d_gene: NA
CDR3nt: TGTGCCAGCAGCTCAAACAGGGTCGAGCAGTACTTC
CDR3aa: CASSSNRVEQYF

abundance: many
j_gene: TRBJ2-1
v_gene: TRBV29-1
d_gene: NA
CDR3nt: TGCAGCGCTACACTGTACAATGAGCAGTTCTTC
CDR3aa: CSATLYNEQFF

abundance: few
j_gene: TRBJ1-4
v_gene: TRBV5-1
d_gene: NA
CDR3nt: TGCGCCAGCAGCTTGTTTCATAGCGCAACTAATGAAAAACTGTTTTTT
CDR3aa: CASSLFHSATNEKLFF

abundance: NA
j_gene: TRBJ2-3
v_gene: TRBV7-9
d_gene: NA
CDR3nt: TGTGCCAGCATTCTCTTCGGGATAACCACAGATACGCAGTATTTT
CDR3aa: CASILFGITTDTQYF